This T cell receptor (beta chain) was recovered during a study of T cells in Graves' hyperthyroidism and ophthalmopathy. Study-wide results and caveats: Appearing also in blood were most of the thyroid clonotypes expanded above 0.001.

In regard to this clonotype: Its antigen is as yet unknown.

Hyperthyroidism was newly diagnosed in patients aged 18 to 65 (duration under 2 months). Investigators excluded patients with uncontrolled infection, other autoimmune disease, pregnancy or lactation. The authors obtained PBMCs from 10 ml of fresh peripheral blood. Regions amplified from RNA transcripts were the TCR beta CDR3 regions. The primer set for the first-round RT-PCR of the TCR CDR3 was HTBI. From the multiplex PCR reads, TCRdb called clonotypes with MiXCR, one entry per CDR3 protein. The table records 130,000 to 150,000 distinct CDR3 sequences, around 20% of them present only once. The CDR3 runs to 15 residues. V was clipped by 0 bases and J by 2 bases; unmatched bases: 4. The germline V gene has CDR1 SGHRS and CDR2 YFSETQ.

This TCR came from a woman aged 50 to 65 with Graves' hyperthyroidism that later progressed to Graves' ophthalmopathy. What was sequenced was blood. The chain carries TRBV5-1 and TRBJ2-5; TRBD1 agrees at 7 bases. The CDR3 DNA sequence: TGCGCCAGCAGCTTGGGGGACAGCTGGCAAGAGACCCAGTACTTC. It encodes CASSLGDSWQETQYF.